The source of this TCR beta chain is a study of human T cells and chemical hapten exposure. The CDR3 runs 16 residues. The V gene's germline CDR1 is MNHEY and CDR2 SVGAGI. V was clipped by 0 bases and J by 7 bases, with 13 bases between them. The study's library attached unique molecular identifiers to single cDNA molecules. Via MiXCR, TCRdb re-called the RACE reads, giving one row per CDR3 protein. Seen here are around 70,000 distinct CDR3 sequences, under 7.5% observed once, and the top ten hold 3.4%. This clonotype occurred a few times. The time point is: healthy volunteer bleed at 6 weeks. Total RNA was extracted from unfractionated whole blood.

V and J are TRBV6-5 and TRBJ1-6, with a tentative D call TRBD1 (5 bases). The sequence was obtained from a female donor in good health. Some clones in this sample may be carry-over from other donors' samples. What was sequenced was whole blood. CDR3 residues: CASSYSTGAGNSPLHF. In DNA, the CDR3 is TGTGCCAGCAGTTACTCGACTGGGGCTGGGAATTCACCCCTCCACTTT.